These T cell receptor beta chains were read from a single sample in a study of OX40 agonist ivuxolimab in advanced cancers. TCRdb's table, derived via immunoSEQ multiplex PCR, lists solely in-frame clones and lacks some. Of fewer than 40,000 clones detected, 60% to 85% appear once; the ten largest clones hold over 7.5%. The sequenced sample was CD4+ or CD8+ T cells sorted from blood, obtained in a trial of the OX40 agonist ivuxolimab. These receptors were collected from an adult with an advanced solid tumor such as melanoma, head and neck, liver or kidney cancer. Each CDR3 is given without its conserved first and last residue. Each record gives: V gene, J gene, clone size, CDR3 length, CDR3 protein. The size entry is marked missing in some rows and otherwise reads once, few, many or a size class.

TRBV18	TRBJ2-5	NA	12	ASSLRDRQETQY
TRBV28	TRBJ2-4	few	14	ASKPRGYDSKNIQY
TRBV2	TRBJ2-1	NA	12	ATTPGEVYNEQF
TRBV2	TRBJ2-1	NA	15	ASSYLAGASSYNEQF
TRBV6-6	TRBJ2-7	NA	12	ASSSSPGEYEQY
TRBV28	TRBJ1-2	NA	14	ASSQTGSLGNYGYT
TRBV28	TRBJ1-5	few	14	ASSGPAGLRNQPQH
TRBV11-2	TRBJ1-5	NA	10	ASSHGGKPQH
TRBV11-2	TRBJ1-1	NA	13	ASSYEGGLNTEAF
TRBV7-2	TRBJ2-5	once	15	ASSLSLSRLAGETQY
TRBV7-9	TRBJ2-1	NA	13	ASSSGQTTYNEQF
TRBV6-1	TRBJ1-1	NA	11	ASSEPTVRRAF
TRBV9	TRBJ2-7	NA	13	ASSALDQSSYEQY
TRBV6-1	TRBJ2-7	NA	12	ASTPPGATYEQY
TRBV6-4	TRBJ2-7	once	16	ASRDQATGGPDFIEQY
TRBV5-1	TRBJ2-7	NA	12	ASRLDRGRDKQY
TRBV5-4	TRBJ2-2	few	13	ASSRQGAETGELF
TRBV15	TRBJ2-7	NA	11	ATSKQGANEQY
TRBV5-1	TRBJ2-3	NA	12	ASRKQGGTDTQY
TRBV27	TRBJ1-2	NA	11	AAGVVSRRGYT
TRBV7-9	TRBJ2-5	NA	13	ASSFGGTGGETQY
TRBV5-4	TRBJ2-7	once	12	ASSRAKGAYEQY
TRBV5-1	TRBJ2-3	NA	12	ASSTGGPADTQY
TRBV7-9	TRBJ2-2	NA	12	ASSFGSNRGELF
TRBV5-8	NA	NA	11	ASSLAGLYEQY
TRBV5-1	TRBJ2-3	NA	14	ASSLGDGRPTDTQY
TRBV4-1	TRBJ2-3	few	16	ASSQETSGYPSTDTQY
TRBV5-1	TRBJ2-7	NA	11	ASSTDSFNEQY
TRBV5-1	TRBJ1-1	NA	14	ASGNGGAVGNTEAF
TRBV4-2	TRBJ2-1	NA	13	ASSRSGERSNEQF
TRBV11-2	TRBJ2-6	NA	14	ASSPRGGLGANVLT
TRBV27	TRBJ2-4	NA	15	ASSSTTSGTWGNIQY
TRBV18	TRBJ2-1	few	15	ASSLLAPASSYNEQF
TRBV6-1	TRBJ2-1	NA	9	ASSQREEQF
TRBV5-1	TRBJ2-5	NA	13	ASSPTGGGQETQY
TRBV2	TRBJ1-2	once	10	ASSFGGNGYT
TRBV6-6	TRBJ1-4	NA	13	ASSYPGQNREKLF
TRBV10-3	TRBJ1-3	NA	11	AISPGAGNTIY
TRBV9	TRBJ1-3	once	14	ASSVTGLDAGNTIY
TRBV7-3	TRBJ2-3	NA	13	ASRLHGYLTDTQY
TRBV9	TRBJ1-1	NA	12	ASSTGQLTPEAF
TRBV6-5	TRBJ1-5	NA	12	ASSLKAGNQPQH
TRBV5-5	TRBJ1-2	NA	11	ASSLSGNYGYT
TRBV7-9	TRBJ1-1	few	11	ASSLDRNTEAF
TRBV12-5	TRBJ2-3	NA	12	ASGPGRLGDTQY
TRBV5-1	TRBJ2-3	NA	10	ASSPHTDTQY
TRBV2	TRBJ1-1	once	12	ASNTETAIGEAF
TRBV6-6	TRBJ2-5	NA	14	ASSRTSGRGPETQY
TRBV18	TRBJ1-3	NA	15	ASSPEDGLLSGNTIY
TRBV28	TRBJ1-2	few	11	ASSLRQNYGYT
TRBV6-1	NA	NA	13	ASSSRTGGSYEQY
TRBV9	TRBJ1-3	NA	14	ASSFGTVSSGNTIY
TRBV27	TRBJ2-7	NA	10	ASSRTGSEQY
TRBV11-3	TRBJ2-5	few	11	ASSLDGGETQY
TRBV28	TRBJ2-3	NA	12	ASYGGYFTDTQY